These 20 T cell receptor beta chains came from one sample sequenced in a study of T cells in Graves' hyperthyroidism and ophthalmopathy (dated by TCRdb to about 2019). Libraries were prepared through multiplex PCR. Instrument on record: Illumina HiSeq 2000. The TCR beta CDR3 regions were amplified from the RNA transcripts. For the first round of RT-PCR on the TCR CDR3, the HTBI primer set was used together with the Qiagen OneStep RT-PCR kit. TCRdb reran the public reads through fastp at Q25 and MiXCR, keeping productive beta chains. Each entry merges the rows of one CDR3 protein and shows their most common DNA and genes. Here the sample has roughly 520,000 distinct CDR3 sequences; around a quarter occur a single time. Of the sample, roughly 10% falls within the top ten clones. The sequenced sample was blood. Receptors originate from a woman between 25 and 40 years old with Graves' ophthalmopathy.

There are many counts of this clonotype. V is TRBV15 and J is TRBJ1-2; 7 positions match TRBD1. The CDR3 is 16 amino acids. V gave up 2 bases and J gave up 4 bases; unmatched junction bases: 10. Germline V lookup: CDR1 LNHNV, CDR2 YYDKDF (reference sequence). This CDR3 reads CATSRPGQLATYGYTF. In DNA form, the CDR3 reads TGTGCCACCAGCAGACCGGGACAGTTAGCGACCTATGGCTACACCTTC.

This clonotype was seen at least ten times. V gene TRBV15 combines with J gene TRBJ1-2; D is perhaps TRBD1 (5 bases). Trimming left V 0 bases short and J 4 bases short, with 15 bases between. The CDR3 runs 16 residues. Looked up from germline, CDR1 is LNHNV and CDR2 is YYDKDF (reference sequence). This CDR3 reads CATSREGSGLAYGYTF. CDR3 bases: TGTGCCACCAGCAGAGAAGGGTCAGGGCTTGCCTATGGCTACACCTTC.

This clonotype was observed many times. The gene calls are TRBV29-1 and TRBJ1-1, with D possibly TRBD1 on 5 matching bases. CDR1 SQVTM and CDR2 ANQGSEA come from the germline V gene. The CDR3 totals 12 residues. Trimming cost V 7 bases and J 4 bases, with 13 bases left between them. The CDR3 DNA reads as TGCAGCGCCCTGACAGTTTCCACTGAAGCTTTCTTT. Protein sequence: CSALTVSTEAFF.

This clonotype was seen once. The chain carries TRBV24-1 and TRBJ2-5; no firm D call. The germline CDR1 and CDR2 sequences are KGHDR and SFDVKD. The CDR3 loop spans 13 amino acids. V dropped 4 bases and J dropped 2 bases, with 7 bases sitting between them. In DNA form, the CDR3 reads TGTGCCACCAGTGACAACTCACAAGAGACCCAGTACTTC. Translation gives CATSDNSQETQYF.

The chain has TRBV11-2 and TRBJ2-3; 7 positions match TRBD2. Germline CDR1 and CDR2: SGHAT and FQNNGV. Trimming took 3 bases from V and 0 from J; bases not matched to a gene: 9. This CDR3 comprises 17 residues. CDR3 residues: CASSFHPGGTSTDTQYF. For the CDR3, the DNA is TGTGCCAGCAGCTTCCATCCCGGGGGGACCAGCACAGATACGCAGTATTTT.

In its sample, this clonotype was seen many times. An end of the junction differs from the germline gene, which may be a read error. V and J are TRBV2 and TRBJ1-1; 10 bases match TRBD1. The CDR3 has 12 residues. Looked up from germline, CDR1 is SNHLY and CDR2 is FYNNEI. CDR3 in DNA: TGTGTCAGCAGGACAGGGGGAGTTGAAGCTTTCTTT. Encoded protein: CVSRTGGVEAFF.

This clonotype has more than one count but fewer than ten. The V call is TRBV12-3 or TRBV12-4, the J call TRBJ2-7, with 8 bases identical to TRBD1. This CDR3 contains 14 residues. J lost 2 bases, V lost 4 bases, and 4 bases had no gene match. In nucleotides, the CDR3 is TGTGCCAGCAGTTCCAGGGACAGGACCTACGAGCAGTACTTC. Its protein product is CASSSRDRTYEQYF.

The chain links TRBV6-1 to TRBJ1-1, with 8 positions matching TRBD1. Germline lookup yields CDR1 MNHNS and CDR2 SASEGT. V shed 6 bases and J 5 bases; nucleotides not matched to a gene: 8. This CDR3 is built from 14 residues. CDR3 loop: CASRRDRGDTEAFF. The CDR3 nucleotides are TGTGCCAGCAGAAGAGACAGGGGAGATACTGAAGCTTTCTTT.

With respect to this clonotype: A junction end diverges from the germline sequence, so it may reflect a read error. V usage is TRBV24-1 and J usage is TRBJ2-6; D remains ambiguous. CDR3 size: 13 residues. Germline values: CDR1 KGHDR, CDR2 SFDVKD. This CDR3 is CATANSGSNVLTF. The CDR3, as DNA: TGTGCCACCGCGAACTCTGGGTCCAACGTCCTGACTTTC.

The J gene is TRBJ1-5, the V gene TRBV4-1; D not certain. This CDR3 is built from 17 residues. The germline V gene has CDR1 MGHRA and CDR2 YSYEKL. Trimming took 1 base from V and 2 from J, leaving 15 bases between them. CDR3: CASSQALPERGNQPQHF. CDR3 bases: TGCGCCAGCAGCCAAGCCCTCCCGGAGAGAGGCAATCAGCCCCAGCATTTT.

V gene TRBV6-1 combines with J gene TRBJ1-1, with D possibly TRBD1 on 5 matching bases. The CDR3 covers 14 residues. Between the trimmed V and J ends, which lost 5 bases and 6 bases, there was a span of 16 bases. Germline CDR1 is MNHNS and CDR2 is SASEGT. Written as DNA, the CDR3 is TGTGCCAGCAGTCCCGGCCGACTGGGGGCTGAAGCTTTCTTT. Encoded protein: CASSPGRLGAEAFF.

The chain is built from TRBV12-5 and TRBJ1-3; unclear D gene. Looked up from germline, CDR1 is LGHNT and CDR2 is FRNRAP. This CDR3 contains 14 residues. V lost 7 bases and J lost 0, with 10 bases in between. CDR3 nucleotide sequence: TGTGCTAGTGCCCTTGACATCTCTGGAAACACCATATATTTT. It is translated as CASALDISGNTIYF.

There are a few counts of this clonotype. This CDR3 reads CASAEARQGRYGYTF. CDR3 bases: TGTGCTAGTGCCGAAGCCCGACAGGGGCGCTATGGCTACACCTTC. The V and J genes are TRBV12-5 and TRBJ1-2; 8 bases align to TRBD1. The CDR3 spans 15 residues. CDR1 is LGHNT and CDR2 is FRNRAP in the germline V gene. The trim removed 7 bases at V and 4 bases at J, leaving 11 bases unmatched.

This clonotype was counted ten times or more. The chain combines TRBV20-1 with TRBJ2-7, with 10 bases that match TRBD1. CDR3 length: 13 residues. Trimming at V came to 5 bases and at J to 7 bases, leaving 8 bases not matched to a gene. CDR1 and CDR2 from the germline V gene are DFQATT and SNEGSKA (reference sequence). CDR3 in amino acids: CSALGTGAWEQYF. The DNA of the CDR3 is TGCAGTGCTCTAGGGACAGGGGCGTGGGAGCAGTACTTC.

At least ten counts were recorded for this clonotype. CDR3 sequence (DNA): TGTGCCAGCACCGAAGACAGGGATAGGTATGGCTACACCTTC. It yields the protein CASTEDRDRYGYTF. The chain couples TRBV6-1 to TRBJ1-2; 7 positions agree with TRBD1. Trimming took 7 bases from V and 5 from J; bases not matched to a gene: 10. The CDR3 is 14 amino acids. The germline V gene has CDR1 MNHNS and CDR2 SASEGT.

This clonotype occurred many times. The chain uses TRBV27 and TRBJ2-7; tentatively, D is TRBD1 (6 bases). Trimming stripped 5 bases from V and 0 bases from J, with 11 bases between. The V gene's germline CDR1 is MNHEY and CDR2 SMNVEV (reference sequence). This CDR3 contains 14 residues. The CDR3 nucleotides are TGTGCCAGCAGTAACGGGGACAACTCCTACGAGCAGTACTTC. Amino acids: CASSNGDNSYEQYF.

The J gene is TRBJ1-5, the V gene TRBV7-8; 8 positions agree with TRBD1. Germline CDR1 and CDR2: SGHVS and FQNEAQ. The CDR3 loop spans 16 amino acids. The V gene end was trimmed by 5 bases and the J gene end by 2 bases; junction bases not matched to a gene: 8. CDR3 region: CASSPPTGVGNQPQHF. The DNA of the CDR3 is TGTGCCAGCAGCCCGCCGACAGGGGTGGGCAATCAGCCCCAGCATTTT.

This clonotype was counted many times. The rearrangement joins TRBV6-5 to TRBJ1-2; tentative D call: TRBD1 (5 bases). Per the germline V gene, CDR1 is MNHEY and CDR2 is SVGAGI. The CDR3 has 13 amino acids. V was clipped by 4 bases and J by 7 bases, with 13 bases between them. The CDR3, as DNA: TGTGCCAGCAGTTCCGCAGGGAGAGGTGGCTACACCTTC. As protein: CASSSAGRGGYTF.

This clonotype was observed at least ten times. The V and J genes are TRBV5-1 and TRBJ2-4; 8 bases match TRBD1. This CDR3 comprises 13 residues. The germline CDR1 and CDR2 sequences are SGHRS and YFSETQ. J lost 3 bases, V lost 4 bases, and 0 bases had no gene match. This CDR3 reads CASSTGGKNIQYF. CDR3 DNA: TGCGCCAGCAGCACAGGGGGCAAAAACATTCAGTACTTC.

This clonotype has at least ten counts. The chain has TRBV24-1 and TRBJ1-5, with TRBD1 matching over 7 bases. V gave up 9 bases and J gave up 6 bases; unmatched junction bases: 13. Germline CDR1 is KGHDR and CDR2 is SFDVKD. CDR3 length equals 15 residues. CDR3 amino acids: CATGEVTGKGQPQHF. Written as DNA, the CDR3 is TGTGCCACCGGGGAGGTGACAGGGAAGGGTCAGCCCCAGCATTTT.